The 17 T cell receptor beta chains presented below share a single source sample, sequenced in a study of control samples from healthy donors and cancer patients. Here immunoSEQ multiplex PCR was the method, and the copy in TCRdb shows in-frame clones only, minus some. The table records about 130,000 clones, 80% to 95% of them present only once. The material sequenced was blood. The receptors come from a man younger than 30 in good health.

The V gene is TRBV3-1 (or the pseudogene TRBV3-2), the J gene TRBJ1-6; 9 bases are shared with TRBD1. CDR1 and CDR2 from the germline V gene are LGHDT and YNNKEL (reference sequence). There are 14 residues in the CDR3. Unmatched junction bases numbered 8, after V lost 7 bases and J lost 10 bases. DNA for the CDR3: TGTGCCAGCACGGGACAGGGAACAGGCTCACCCCTCCACTTT. Translated, it gives CASTGQGTGSPLHF.

Only a few counts were recorded for this clone. One junction end disagrees with the germline gene, perhaps due to a read error. V is TRBV11-2 and J is TRBJ2-3; weak D call: TRBD2 (5 bases). The CDR3 spans 14 residues. The V gene's germline CDR1 is SGHAT and CDR2 FQNNGV. CDR3 loop: CASSLEPSIDTQYF. CDR3 DNA: TGTGCCAGCAGCTTAGAACCTAGCATAGATACGCAGTATTTT. Filled out from reference TRBV11-2 and TRBJ2-3, the complete variable domain reads EAGVAQSPRYKIIEKRQSVAFWCNPISGHATLYWYQQILGQGPKLLIQFQNNGVVDDSQLPKDRFSAERLKGVDSTLKIQPAKLEDSAVYLCASSLEPSIDTQYFGPGTRLTVL.

The chain employs TRBV18 and TRBJ1-6, with 8 bases fitting TRBD1. This CDR3 has 15 residues. V dropped 1 base and J dropped 7; count of bases not matched to a gene: 3. Germline V gene lookup returns CDR1 KGHSH and CDR2 LQKENI. The CDR3 DNA reads TGTGCCAGCTCACCACAAGGGACAGGCAATTCACCCCTCCACTTT. Translated, it gives CASSPQGTGNSPLHF.

The chain is built from TRBV25-1 and TRBJ1-5; no firm D call. V gave up 3 bases and J gave up 4 bases, with 7 bases separating them. The CDR3 contains 13 residues. Germline-derived CDR1 and CDR2 are MGHDK and SYGVNS. The CDR3 spells CASSDLGNQPQHF. The CDR3 DNA is TGTGCCAGCAGTGATCTGGGTAATCAGCCCCAGCATTTT. The whole variable domain, filled in from reference TRBV25-1 and TRBJ1-5, reads EADIYQTPRYLVIGTGKKITLECSQTMGHDKMYWYQQDPGMELHLIHYSYGVNSTEKGDLSSESTVSRIRTEHFPLTLESARPSHTSQYLCASSDLGNQPQHFGDGTRLSIL.

This clone has only a few counts. V is TRBV20-1 and J is TRBJ2-5; 9 bases fit TRBD2. CDR3 length equals 15 residues. Germline values: CDR1 DFQATT, CDR2 SNEGSKA (reference sequence). The junction had 10 bases not matched to a gene; V was cut back by 3 bases and J by 5 bases. The CDR3 DNA sequence: TGCAGTGCTAGTCGGGCTAGCGGGGAGTTCGAGACCCAGTACTTC. Its protein is CSASRASGEFETQYF.

This clone was seen once. J is TRBJ2-1 and V is TRBV9; D ambiguous. Germline V gene sequence: CDR1 SGDLS, CDR2 YYNGEE. The ends were cut back, 7 bases at V and 6 bases at J, with 5 bases in the middle. The CDR3 spans 10 residues. Written as DNA, the CDR3 is TGTGCCAGCGGTGGCAATGAGCAGTTCTTC. Translated: CASGGNEQFF. Supplemented by reference TRBV9 and TRBJ2-1, the full variable domain reads DSGVTQTPKHLITATGQRVTLRCSPRSGDLSVYWYQQSLDQGLQFLIQYYNGEERAKGNILERFSAQQFPDLHSELNLSSLELGDSALYFCASGGNEQFFGPGTRLTVL.

The rearrangement links TRBV5-1 to TRBJ2-7; 7 nucleotides agree with TRBD2. The ends lost 4 bases at V and 5 bases at J; junction bases unmatched: 9. Per germline, CDR1 SGHRS and CDR2 YFSETQ. The CDR3 spans 14 residues. The chain's CDR3 is CASSQQGRGDEQYF. CDR3 bases: TGCGCCAGCAGCCAACAAGGGAGGGGCGACGAGCAGTACTTC.

This sequence joins TRBV6-6 and TRBJ2-4; 8 nucleotides line up with TRBD2. Germline-derived CDR1 and CDR2 are MNHNY and SVGAGI (reference sequence). V shed 5 bases and J 1 base; nucleotides not matched to a gene: 4. The CDR3 spans 15 residues. The CDR3 here is CASSLGGAAKNIQYF. The CDR3 DNA is TGTGCCAGCAGTCTCGGGGGGGCTGCCAAAAACATTCAGTACTTC.

The chain is built from TRBV5-1 and TRBJ2-7, with 10 bases aligning to TRBD1. Per germline, CDR1 SGHRS and CDR2 YFSETQ. J gave up 4 bases and V 0 bases, and 16 bases lay outside the gene matches. This CDR3 region has 19 residues. The CDR3 reads CASSLAKGSVGTGAYEQYF. The CDR3 DNA sequence: TGCGCCAGCAGCTTGGCCAAGGGTAGTGTCGGGACAGGGGCATACGAGCAGTACTTC.

The chain carries TRBV7-9 and TRBJ1-1, with unresolved D. The CDR3 has 15 amino acids. Trimming took 0 bases from V and 1 from J, leaving 9 bases between them. The V gene's germline CDR1 is SEHNR and CDR2 FQNEAQ (reference sequence). DNA of the CDR3: TGTGCCAGCAGCTTAGCGGAACAGTCGAACACTGAAGCTTTCTTT. Its translation: CASSLAEQSNTEAFF.

This chain uses TRBV4-1 with TRBJ1-5; the match to TRBD1 covers 7 bases. Unmatched junction bases numbered 7, after V lost 1 base and J lost 1 base. The germline V gene has CDR1 MGHRA and CDR2 YSYEKL. CDR3 length: 17 amino acids. The CDR3 is CASSQVAGTVSNQPQHF. The CDR3 nucleotides are TGCGCCAGCAGCCAAGTGGCCGGGACAGTGAGCAATCAGCCCCAGCATTTT.

The chain couples TRBV6-6 to TRBJ1-2, with D tentatively TRBD1 (5 bases). Germline CDR1 MNHNY, CDR2 SVGAGI (reference sequence). Trimming shortened V by 4 bases and J by 5 bases, and 17 bases separated the two germline ends. The CDR3 covers 15 residues. The CDR3 here is CASSSLREGLYGYTF. CDR3 sequence (DNA): TGTGCCAGCAGTTCCCTCCGGGAGGGACTATATGGCTACACCTTC.

The rearrangement joins TRBV7-9 to TRBJ1-2, with D tentatively TRBD1 (6 bases). The length of the CDR3 is 13 residues. Germline V gene lookup returns CDR1 SEHNR and CDR2 FQNEAQ (reference sequence). Trimming removed 5 bases at V and 4 bases at J, with 11 bases between. CDR3 DNA: TGTGCCAGCAGCGAAGGACAGATCTATGGCTACACCTTC. The encoded protein is CASSEGQIYGYTF.

The chain has TRBV7-9 and TRBJ1-1; 7 bases are a match to TRBD1. In germline, CDR1 is SEHNR, CDR2 FQNEAQ (reference sequence). There are 13 residues in the CDR3. J was trimmed by 8 bases and V by 1 base; bases with no gene match: 4. In DNA, the CDR3 is TGTGCCAGCAGCTTAGGAGAGGGGGCGGAAGCTTTCTTT. Translation: CASSLGEGAEAFF.

This chain uses TRBV5-1 with TRBJ2-1; D may be TRBD2 (6 bases). The CDR3 covers 13 residues. The V gene lost 0 bases and the J gene lost 6 bases, with 7 bases spanning the gap. The germline V gene has CDR1 SGHRS and CDR2 YFSETQ. CDR3 DNA: TGCGCCAGCAGCTTGGTGGGGGGCAATGAGCAGTTCTTC. Its translation: CASSLVGGNEQFF.

This clone was observed a few times. V and J are TRBV12-5 and TRBJ1-2; D is unclear. Germline CDR1 LGHNT, CDR2 FRNRAP. V lost 3 bases and J 7 bases, leaving 9 bases between the germline ends. The CDR3 contains 12 residues. The CDR3 nucleotides are TGTGCTAGTGGTTTATTTGAGACTGGCTACACCTTC. It specifies CASGLFETGYTF.

The chain joins TRBV12-5 to TRBJ2-7; D is ambiguous. This CDR3 region has 14 residues. V was trimmed by 1 base and J by 6 bases, leaving 13 bases between them. Germline CDR1 LGHNT, CDR2 FRNRAP. The CDR3 protein is CASGLDPRALEQYF. The CDR3 nucleotides are TGTGCTAGTGGTTTGGACCCCCGGGCTCTCGAGCAGTACTTC.